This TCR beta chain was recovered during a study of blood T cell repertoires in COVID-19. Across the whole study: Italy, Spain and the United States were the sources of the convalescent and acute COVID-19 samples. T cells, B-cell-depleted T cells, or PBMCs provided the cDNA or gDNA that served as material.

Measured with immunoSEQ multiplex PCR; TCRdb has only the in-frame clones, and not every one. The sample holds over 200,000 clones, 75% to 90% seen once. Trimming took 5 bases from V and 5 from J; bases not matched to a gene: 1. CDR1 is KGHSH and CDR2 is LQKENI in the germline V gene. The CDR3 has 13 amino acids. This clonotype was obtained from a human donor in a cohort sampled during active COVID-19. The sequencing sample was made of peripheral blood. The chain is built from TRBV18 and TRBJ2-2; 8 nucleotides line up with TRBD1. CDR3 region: CASSGQGTGELFF. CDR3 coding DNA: TGTGCCAGCTCAGGACAGGGAACCGGGGAGCTGTTTTTT.